The rows below give T cell receptor beta chains drawn from one sample of a study of OX40 agonist ivuxolimab in advanced cancers. Some clones are missing from TCRdb's copy, which holds only in-frame ones; the method was immunoSEQ multiplex PCR. This table holds 57,000 or so clones, less than 90% found once. The source material was CD4+ or CD8+ T cells sorted from blood, sampled in a trial of the OX40 agonist ivuxolimab. Every receptor here comes from an adult with an advanced solid tumor such as melanoma, head and neck, liver or kidney cancer. Both conserved end residues are part of each CDR3. Fields, in order: D gene, J gene, V gene, clone size, CDR3 DNA, CDR3 protein. D genes are given only for firm matches. Clone size is not always given. Where it is, it says once, few, many or a class for expanded clones.

>NA|TRBJ1-2|TRBV28|NA
TGTGCCAGCAGTCCTCCCTATACGGGCTACACCTTC
CASSPPYTGYTF
>NA|TRBJ2-2|TRBV7-9|NA
TGTGCCAGCAGCTTAGGTATAGGAGCGAACACCGGGGAGCTGTTTTTT
CASSLGIGANTGELFF
>NA|TRBJ2-7|TRBV9|NA
TGTGCCAGCAGACCCTATGCCTACGAGCAGTACTTC
CASRPYAYEQYF
>TRBD1|TRBJ1-1|TRBV29-1|NA
TGCAGCGCCGAACTGACAGGGGGCACTGAAGCTTTCTTT
CSAELTGGTEAFF
>NA|TRBJ2-7|TRBV30|NA
TGTGCCTGGAGTGGCCGGAAGGACAGTTCGAGAAGGTCCTACGAGCAGTACTTC
CAWSGRKDSSRRSYEQYF
>NA|TRBJ2-5|TRBV6-6|NA
TGTGCCAGCAGTTTCACTAGTTCCCAAGAGACCCAGTACTTC
CASSFTSSQETQYF
>NA|TRBJ2-3|TRBV6-5|few
TGTGCCAGCAGTTACCTCGGGGTCACAGATACGCAGTATTTT
CASSYLGVTDTQYF
>TRBD1|TRBJ2-1|TRBV19|NA
TGTGCCAGTAGTTTAAGACAGGGGGACAATGAGCAGTTCTTC
CASSLRQGDNEQFF
>TRBD1|TRBJ1-1|TRBV4-1|NA
TGCGCCAGCAGCCTACAGGGGGACACTGAAGCTTTCTTT
CASSLQGDTEAFF
>NA|TRBJ2-5|TRBV28|once
TGTGCCAGCAGGGGGGCGGGTACTTGGACCCAGTACTTC
CASRGAGTWTQYF
>NA|TRBJ1-1|TRBV7-9|NA
TGTGCCAGCAGCCCCACGAACACTGAAGCTTTCTTT
CASSPTNTEAFF
>NA|TRBJ1-4|TRBV18|NA
TGTGCCAGCTCACCAGGGGGGGCGCTTGCTAATGAAAAACTGTTTTTT
CASSPGGALANEKLFF
>NA|TRBJ2-2|TRBV19|NA
TGTGCCAGCGGACCACCCACCGGGGAGCTGTTTTTT
CASGPPTGELFF
>TRBD1|TRBJ2-7|TRBV27|NA
TGTGCCAGCAGTCCATTAGGGGGACAGGCCTACGAGCAGTACTTC
CASSPLGGQAYEQYF
>TRBD1|TRBJ1-1|TRBV5-4|NA
TGTGCCAGCAGCTTGGCCCCGGGACAGGGCCTAGGAGCTTTCTTT
CASSLAPGQGLGAFF
>NA|TRBJ2-5|TRBV27|NA
TGTGCCAGCAGTTTGGGCCCGGGTAGCGGCCAAGAGACCCAGTACTTC
CASSLGPGSGQETQYF
>NA|TRBJ2-7|TRBV9|NA
TGTGCCAGCAGCGTCGCCCGGACGGCGCAGACCTACGAGCAGTACTTC
CASSVARTAQTYEQYF
>NA|TRBJ2-1|TRBV11-3|once
TGTGCCAGCAGCTTAGAGGGGAGGAATGAGCAGTTCTTC
CASSLEGRNEQFF
>NA|TRBJ2-7|TRBV11-2|NA
TGTGCCAGCAGCCGCCCTGGGGGGCGTTCCTACGAGCAGTACTTC
CASSRPGGRSYEQYF
>NA|TRBJ1-6|TRBV7-3|NA
TGTGCCAGCAGCTTAGGCCCGGGCACTCCCCCCTCACCCCTCCACTTT
CASSLGPGTPPSPLHF
>NA|TRBJ2-1|TRBV7-6|NA
TGTGCCAGCAGTTCCCCGGACAATGAGCAGTTCTTC
CASSSPDNEQFF
>TRBD2|TRBJ2-5|TRBV28|once
TGTGCCAGCACAACGGGGGGGTTTGGAGAGACCCAGTACTTC
CASTTGGFGETQYF